There are a few counts of the clone carrying this TCR beta chain. The data were taken from a study of blood T cells in healthy people across ages. Alongside a J-beta primer mix, a sample-barcoded 5' primer served in a second PCR lasting roughly 7 to 12 cycles. A tag from a template-switch adaptor with 12 random nucleotides marked each cDNA molecule. TCRdb itself ran the 5' RACE reads through MiXCR, one entry per CDR3 protein. This repertoire shows roughly 1,000,000 distinct CDR3 sequences, 20% to 25% found once; its top ten account for 0.65% to 0.75%. The sample also formed part of further work on T cells of mothers and their children. As that study records: In this cohort, donors were a few healthy Caucasian mothers plus their six children. When mothers and children were related, their normalized repertoire overlap, which was always slightly higher, did not differ significantly from that of unrelated pairs.

The clonotype was recovered from a girl aged 2 to 10 in good health. Sequences were obtained from blood.

The CDR3 reads CASSPGTGKLQETQYF. The CDR3 coding sequence is TGTGCCAGCAGCCCCGGGACAGGGAAGCTCCAAGAGACCCAGTACTTC. V gene TRBV11-2 combines with J gene TRBJ2-5, with TRBD1 matching over 9 bases. V lost 5 bases, J lost 1 base, and 8 bases stayed unmatched. Germline CDR1 reads SGHAT; CDR2 reads FQNNGV. This CDR3 has 16 amino acids.